This T cell receptor (beta chain) was recovered during a study of immune heterogeneity within non-small cell lung tumors. About the research overall: There was 1 tumor not otherwise specified, along with some 11 non-squamous carcinomas and a few squamous cell carcinomas. Regarding the study as a whole: Different patients shared few of their high-frequency T-cell receptor beta clonotypes. While identical dominant CDR3 beta clonotypes recurred across tumor sites within a patient, high-frequency clones unique to individual sites also appeared.

As regards this clonotype: Antigen specificity is unknown.

Bulk tumor genomic DNA was the template, and each sample received 450 to 750 ng. While surgery was under way, several biopsies spaced far apart were taken per primary tumor. With untreated, newly diagnosed non-small cell lung cancer, the patients went on to undergo curative surgery. Curative-intent surgery was being performed on the donors, who were patients newly diagnosed with non-small cell lung cancer. The CDR3 consists of 14 residues. The V gene lost 4 bases and the J gene lost 5 bases, with 15 bases spanning the gap. Germline V CDR1 and CDR2: SGHNT, YENEEA. Multiplex PCR with 32 V and 13 J primers amplified TCR beta CDR3. TCRdb reprocessed the multiplex PCR reads via MiXCR and lists one record per CDR3 protein. The sample contains 8,500 to 13,000 distinct CDR3 sequences, about 31% of which appear only once.

This clonotype was sampled from a woman between 45 and 65 years old with non-small cell lung cancer. Sequencing was done on a sample of lung tumor tissue. The chain joins TRBV11-3 to TRBJ2-7; D is possibly TRBD2 (5 bases). The CDR3 DNA reads TGTGCCAGCAGCTCACGCAGGAGGCGCAACGAGCAGTACTTC. Encoded protein: CASSSRRRRNEQYF. The full variable domain, completed using reference TRBV11-3 and TRBJ2-7, is EAGVVQSPRYKIIEKKQPVAFWCNPISGHNTLYWYLQNLGQGPELLIRYENEEAVDDSQLPKDRFSAERLKGVDSTLKIQPAELGDSAVYLCASSSRRRRNEQYFGPGTRLTVT.